This T cell receptor beta chain came from a study of blood T cell repertoires in COVID-19. The wider study: Samples representing acute and convalescent COVID-19 were sourced from the United States, Italy and Spain. Nucleic acid was either cDNA or gDNA, and it came from T cells, B-cell-depleted T cells, or PBMCs.

The V segment lost 6 bases and the J segment 1 base; nucleotides outside the gene matches: 6. This CDR3 has 15 amino acids. The germline V gene encodes CDR1 MDHEN and CDR2 SYDVKM. Measured with immunoSEQ multiplex PCR; TCRdb has only the in-frame clones, and not every one. This table has more than 200,000 clones, about 88% appearing once. Sequenced sample: peripheral blood. The origin of this receptor is a man in his forties with acute or convalescent COVID-19. The chain recombines TRBV28 with TRBJ2-5; 9 bases are a match to TRBD1. The CDR3 region has the DNA TGTGCCAGCAGGCCGGGACAGGGTCCCCAAGAGACCCAGTACTTC. Its translation is CASRPGQGPQETQYF.